A selection of T cell receptor beta chains follows, all from one sample in a study of blood T cell repertoires in COVID-19. Clones were sequenced by immunoSEQ multiplex PCR, and TCRdb holds only the in-frame ones, with some missing. This table has approximately 480,000 clones, roughly 87% appearing once. The sample consisted of PBMCs or T cells enriched from blood (not recorded which). The receptors stem from a woman aged 18-29 years who had recovered from COVID-19. Both conserved end residues are trimmed from each CDR3. Each record gives: clone size, V gene, J gene, CDR3 protein. A clone size is listed for some rows: how often the clone was seen (once, few, many), or a class if it is expanded.

clone size: .; V gene: TRBV6-5; J gene: TRBJ2-2; CDR3 protein: ASSNRWELF
clone size: once; V gene: TRBV11-2; J gene: TRBJ2-1; CDR3 protein: ASSPSAYNEQF
clone size: few; V gene: TRBV7-9; J gene: TRBJ1-2; CDR3 protein: ASSFNPGRGNYGYT
clone size: once; V gene: TRBV6-5; J gene: TRBJ1-3; CDR3 protein: ASSPGSSGNTIY
clone size: .; V gene: TRBV9; J gene: TRBJ2-3; CDR3 protein: ASSVVAGDTQY
clone size: .; V gene: TRBV6-5; J gene: TRBJ1-2; CDR3 protein: ASTSPEVSHGYT
clone size: .; V gene: TRBV20-1; J gene: TRBJ1-2; CDR3 protein: SASTYRQGRGDGYT
clone size: .; V gene: TRBV11-2; J gene: TRBJ1-3; CDR3 protein: ASSHGTVYSGNTIY
clone size: .; V gene: TRBV5-3; J gene: TRBJ1-2; CDR3 protein: ARSSGRGYGYT
clone size: .; V gene: TRBV7-9; J gene: TRBJ2-1; CDR3 protein: ASSLAGGAHNEQF
clone size: .; V gene: TRBV5-1; J gene: TRBJ1-6; CDR3 protein: ASSLGGGDLSPLH
clone size: .; V gene: TRBV30; J gene: TRBJ1-1; CDR3 protein: AWSLKNRSGRTF
clone size: .; V gene: TRBV30; J gene: TRBJ1-5; CDR3 protein: AWSVLEGRGDQPQH
clone size: .; V gene: TRBV28; J gene: TRBJ1-2; CDR3 protein: ATQGDYGYT
clone size: .; V gene: TRBV5-5; J gene: TRBJ2-5; CDR3 protein: ASSTFLAGGPGTQY
clone size: .; V gene: TRBV2; J gene: TRBJ1-5; CDR3 protein: ASSDQGAPSNQPQH
clone size: .; V gene: TRBV10-3; J gene: TRBJ1-5; CDR3 protein: AISRNSNQPQH
clone size: once; V gene: TRBV30; J gene: TRBJ2-5; CDR3 protein: AWSVRGLETQY
clone size: .; V gene: TRBV5-1; J gene: TRBJ2-2; CDR3 protein: ASSLGGQNTGELF
clone size: .; V gene: TRBV29-1; J gene: TRBJ1-2; CDR3 protein: SATTGAGDGYT
clone size: .; V gene: TRBV5-6; J gene: TRBJ2-5; CDR3 protein: ASSQNQGGLKTQY
clone size: .; V gene: TRBV18; J gene: TRBJ1-1; CDR3 protein: ASSPQGNTEAF
clone size: .; V gene: TRBV27; J gene: TRBJ1-2; CDR3 protein: ASSLRPPGAYGYT
clone size: .; V gene: TRBV9; J gene: TRBJ2-1; CDR3 protein: ASSVGPRIAGYNEQF
clone size: .; V gene: TRBV28; J gene: TRBJ1-6; CDR3 protein: ASRSSQGRNSPLH
clone size: .; V gene: TRBV7-9; J gene: TRBJ1-5; CDR3 protein: APYPGGGSNQPQH
clone size: .; V gene: TRBV3-1/TRBV3-2; J gene: TRBJ2-1; CDR3 protein: ASSQSLTSGALDNEQF
clone size: once; V gene: TRBV2; J gene: TRBJ1-3; CDR3 protein: ASSESFSGNTIY
clone size: .; V gene: TRBV7-2; J gene: TRBJ1-2; CDR3 protein: ASSPQPDRGPAD
clone size: .; V gene: TRBV19; J gene: TRBJ2-7; CDR3 protein: ASSIGGGYEQY
clone size: .; V gene: TRBV12-3/TRBV12-4; J gene: TRBJ1-3; CDR3 protein: ASSLGRNTIY
clone size: .; V gene: TRBV10-1; J gene: TRBJ1-6; CDR3 protein: ASSDQSVTLH
clone size: .; V gene: TRBV9; J gene: TRBJ2-5; CDR3 protein: ASSVEGSGGGETQY
clone size: .; V gene: TRBV9; J gene: TRBJ2-3; CDR3 protein: ASSSRTSGGATDTQY
clone size: .; V gene: TRBV2; J gene: TRBJ2-3; CDR3 protein: ASSGWSPTSGGTDTQY
clone size: .; V gene: TRBV7-9; J gene: TRBJ2-7; CDR3 protein: ASSLLGAGGFNEQY
clone size: .; V gene: TRBV2; J gene: TRBJ1-4; CDR3 protein: ASRILGVSTNEKLF
clone size: .; V gene: TRBV7-7; J gene: TRBJ2-1; CDR3 protein: ASSTTRDRGSGNEQF
clone size: .; V gene: TRBV18; J gene: TRBJ2-3; CDR3 protein: ASSLSTDTQY
clone size: .; V gene: TRBV5-1; J gene: TRBJ2-3; CDR3 protein: ASSSLAGGLSTDTQY
clone size: .; V gene: TRBV20-1; J gene: TRBJ2-7; CDR3 protein: SAGWTEQY
clone size: .; V gene: TRBV3-1/TRBV3-2; J gene: TRBJ1-3; CDR3 protein: ASSPSTGLGNTIY
clone size: .; V gene: TRBV10-3; J gene: TRBJ1-1; CDR3 protein: AISDLSRAEAF
clone size: .; V gene: TRBV7-9; J gene: TRBJ2-2; CDR3 protein: ASSPTANTGELF
clone size: .; V gene: TRBV5-1; J gene: TRBJ2-7; CDR3 protein: ASSPGTVPSYEQY
clone size: .; V gene: TRBV21-1; J gene: TRBJ1-5; CDR3 protein: ASSLPLQGGGSQPQH
clone size: few; V gene: TRBV10-3; J gene: TRBJ1-6; CDR3 protein: AISESRQGGLSYNSPLH
clone size: .; V gene: TRBV6-5; J gene: TRBJ2-6; CDR3 protein: ASSYSVLANVLT
clone size: .; V gene: TRBV5-1; J gene: TRBJ1-2; CDR3 protein: ASSLTAGGGYT
clone size: .; V gene: TRBV7-8; J gene: TRBJ1-1; CDR3 protein: ASSLGRGRTEAF
clone size: .; V gene: TRBV5-1; J gene: TRBJ2-7; CDR3 protein: ASSRASGQPYEQY
clone size: .; V gene: TRBV14; J gene: TRBJ2-7; CDR3 protein: ASIIRQY
clone size: .; V gene: TRBV27; J gene: TRBJ2-1; CDR3 protein: ASTTRGASSYNEQF